This T cell receptor beta chain emerged from a study of blood T cell repertoires in COVID-19. About the research overall: Acute and convalescent COVID-19 specimens originated in the United States, Italy and Spain.

Clones were read by immunoSEQ multiplex PCR, and TCRdb kept only the in-frame ones, dropping some. Among 200,000 to 300,000 clones listed, approximately 86% were seen once. The CDR3 loop spans 14 amino acids. From germline, CDR1 is SGHAT and CDR2 FQNNGV. V lost 3 bases and J lost 8; bases outside the gene matches: 4. The TCR sequence derives from a woman aged 60 to 75 with COVID-19, enrolled during active disease. Source material: peripheral blood. V usage is TRBV11-2 and J usage is TRBJ2-1, with 10 positions matching TRBD1. CDR3 loop: CASSFDRGLHEQFF. The CDR3 nucleotides read TGTGCCAGCAGCTTCGACAGGGGGCTGCATGAGCAGTTCTTC.